This section outlines one T cell receptor beta chain sequence together with its context. The target antigen is unknown. The data originate from a study of T cell responses to AZD1222 COVID-19 vaccine. Study context: Recipients boosted at about 4 weeks or about 12 weeks are pooled.

Using immunoSEQ multiplex PCR, the repertoire was profiled, and TCRdb retains in-frame clones only, with some absent. The sample records some 30,000 clones, around 90% being singletons. Germline-derived CDR1 and CDR2 are MNHEY and SVGAGI. V lost 6 bases and J lost 2; bases outside the gene matches: 5. This CDR3 contains 14 residues. Regarding the study as a whole: Clonal diversity was possibly underestimated, and white British individuals and females predominated among donors. Reportedly, close to half of spike-specific TCRs are directed against unmutated variant regions. Sampling captured repertoires only after the peak T cell response.

Sequenced here: peripheral blood, sampled on day 0 of AZD1222 vaccination. The chain employs TRBV6-5 and TRBJ2-5, with 8 positions matching TRBD2. The clonotype originates from an adult in good health. This chain's CDR3 is CASRRSGEQETQYF. The DNA for the CDR3 is TGTGCCAGCAGACGTAGCGGGGAACAAGAGACCCAGTACTTC.